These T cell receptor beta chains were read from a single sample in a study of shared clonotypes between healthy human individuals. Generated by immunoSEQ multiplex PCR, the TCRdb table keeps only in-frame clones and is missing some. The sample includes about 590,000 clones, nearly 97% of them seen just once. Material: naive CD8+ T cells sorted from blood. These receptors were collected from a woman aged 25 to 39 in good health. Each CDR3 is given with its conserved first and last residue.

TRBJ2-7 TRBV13 CASSLVGGIYEQYF
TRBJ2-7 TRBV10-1 CASSGRRTHEQYF
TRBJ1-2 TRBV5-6 CASSSDRGYGYTF
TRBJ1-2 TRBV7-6 CASSLGPRPYDGYTF
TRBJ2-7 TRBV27 CASSPGTSGYEQYF
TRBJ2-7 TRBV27 CASSLSGSPYEQYF
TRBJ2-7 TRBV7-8 CASSLEQAHEQYF
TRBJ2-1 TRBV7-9 CASSRGGQTYNEQFF
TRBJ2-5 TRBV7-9 CASSPRPYGEETQYF
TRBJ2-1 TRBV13 CASSLSGNEQFF
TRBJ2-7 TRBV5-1 CASSLFDVREQYF
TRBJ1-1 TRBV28 CASSGPGQLNTEAFF
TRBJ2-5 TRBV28 CASSFPTGGEQYF
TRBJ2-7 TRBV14 CASSQGLAGVVSVREQYF
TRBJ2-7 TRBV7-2 CASSFGTSGLYEQYF
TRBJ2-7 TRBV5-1 CASSLEFFPEQYF
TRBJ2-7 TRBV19 CASSPHGDRTNYEQYF
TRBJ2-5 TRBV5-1 CASSLWDRKETQYF
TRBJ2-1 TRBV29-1 CSVEAGDLSLKQFF
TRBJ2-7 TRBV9 CASSQGLAGAYEQYF
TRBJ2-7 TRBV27 CASSFSSGYEQYF
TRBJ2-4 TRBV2 CASSEGLEGIQYF
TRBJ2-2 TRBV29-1 CSVEILAGVTGELFF
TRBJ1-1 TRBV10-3 CAISDLDIYTEAFF
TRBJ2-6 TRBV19 CASSARDRLINVLTF
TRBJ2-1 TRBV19 CASSLLAGAYNEQFF
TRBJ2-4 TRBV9 CASSVGESPAGAKNIQYF
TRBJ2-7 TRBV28 CASSRVVDEQYF
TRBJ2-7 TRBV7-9 CASSLGASPHEQYF
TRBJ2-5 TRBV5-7 CASSFGRDSQETQYF
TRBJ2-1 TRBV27 CASSLAGSYNEQFF
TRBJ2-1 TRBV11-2 CASSSESESSYNEQFF